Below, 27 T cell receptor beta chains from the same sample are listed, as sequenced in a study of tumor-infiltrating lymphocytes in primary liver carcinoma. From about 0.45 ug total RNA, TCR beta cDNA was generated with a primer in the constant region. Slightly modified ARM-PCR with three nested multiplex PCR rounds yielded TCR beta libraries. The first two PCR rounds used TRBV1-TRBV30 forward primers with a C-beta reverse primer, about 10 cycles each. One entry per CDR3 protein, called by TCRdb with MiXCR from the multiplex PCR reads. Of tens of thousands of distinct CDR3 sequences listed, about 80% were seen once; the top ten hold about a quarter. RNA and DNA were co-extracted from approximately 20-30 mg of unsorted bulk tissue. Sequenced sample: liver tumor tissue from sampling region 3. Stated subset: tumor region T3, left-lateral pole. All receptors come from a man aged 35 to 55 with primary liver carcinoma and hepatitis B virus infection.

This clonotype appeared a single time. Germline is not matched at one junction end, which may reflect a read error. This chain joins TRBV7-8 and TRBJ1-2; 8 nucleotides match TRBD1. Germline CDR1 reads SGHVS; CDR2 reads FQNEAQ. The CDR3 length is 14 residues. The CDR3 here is CASSLGRTGNGYIF. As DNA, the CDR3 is TGTGCTAGCAGCTTAGGGAGGACAGGGAATGGCTACATCTTC.

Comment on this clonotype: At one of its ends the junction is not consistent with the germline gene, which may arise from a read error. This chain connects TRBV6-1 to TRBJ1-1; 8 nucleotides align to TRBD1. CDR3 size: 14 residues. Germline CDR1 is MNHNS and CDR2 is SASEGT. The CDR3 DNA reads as TGTGTCAGCAGTGTACTCCCAGGACAGGGATGGGCTTTCTTT. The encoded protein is CVSSVLPGQGWAFF.

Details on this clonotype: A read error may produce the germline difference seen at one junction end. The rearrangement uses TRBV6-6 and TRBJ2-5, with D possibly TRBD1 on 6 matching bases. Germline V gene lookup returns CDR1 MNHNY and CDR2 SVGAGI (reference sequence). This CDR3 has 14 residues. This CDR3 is CANSYSPGEETHYF. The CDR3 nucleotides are TGTGCCAACAGTTACTCGCCAGGGGAAGAGACCCACTACTTC.

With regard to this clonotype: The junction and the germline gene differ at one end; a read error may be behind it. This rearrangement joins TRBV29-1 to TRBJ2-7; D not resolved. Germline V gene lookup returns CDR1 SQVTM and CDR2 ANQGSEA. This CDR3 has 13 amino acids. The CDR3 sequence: CSVEGQNPYEHYF. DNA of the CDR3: TGCAGCGTTGAAGGCCAGAATCCTTACGAGCACTACTTC.

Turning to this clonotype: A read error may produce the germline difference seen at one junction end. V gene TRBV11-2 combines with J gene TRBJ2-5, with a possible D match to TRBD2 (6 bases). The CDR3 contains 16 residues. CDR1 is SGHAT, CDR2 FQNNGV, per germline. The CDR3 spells CASRSRDSADQETQYF. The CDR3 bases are TGTGCCAGCAGGTCCCGGGACTCGGCCGACCAGGAGACCCAGTACTTC.

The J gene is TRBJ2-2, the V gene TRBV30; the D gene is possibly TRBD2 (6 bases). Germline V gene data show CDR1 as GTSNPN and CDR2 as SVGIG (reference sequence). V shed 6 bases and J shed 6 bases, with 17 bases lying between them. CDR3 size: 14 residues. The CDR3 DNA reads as TGTGCCTGTTTGGGACTCAGCCGCGCCGGGGAGCTGTTTTTT. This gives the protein CACLGLSRAGELFF.

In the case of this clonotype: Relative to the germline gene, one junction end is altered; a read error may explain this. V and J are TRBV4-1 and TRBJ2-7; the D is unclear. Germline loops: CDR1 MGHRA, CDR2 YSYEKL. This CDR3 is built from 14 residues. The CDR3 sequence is CASNQASKSYEQYF. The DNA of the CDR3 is TGCGCCAGCAACCAAGCATCAAAGTCCTACGAGCAGTACTTC.

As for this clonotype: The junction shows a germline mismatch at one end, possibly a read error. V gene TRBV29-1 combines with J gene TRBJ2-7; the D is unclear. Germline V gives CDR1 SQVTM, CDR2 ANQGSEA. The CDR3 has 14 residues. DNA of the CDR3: TGCAGCGATGGAAGGTCAACCACCTCCTACGAGCAATACTTC. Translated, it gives CSDGRSTTSYEQYF.

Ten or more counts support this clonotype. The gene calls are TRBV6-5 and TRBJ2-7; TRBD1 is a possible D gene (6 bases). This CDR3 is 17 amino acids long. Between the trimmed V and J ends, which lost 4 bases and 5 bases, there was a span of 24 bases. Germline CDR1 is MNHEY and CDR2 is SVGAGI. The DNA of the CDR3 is TGTGCCAGCAGTTGCCGGGACATCGGTAGGCGAGGGAACGAGCAGTACTTC. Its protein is CASSCRDIGRRGNEQYF.

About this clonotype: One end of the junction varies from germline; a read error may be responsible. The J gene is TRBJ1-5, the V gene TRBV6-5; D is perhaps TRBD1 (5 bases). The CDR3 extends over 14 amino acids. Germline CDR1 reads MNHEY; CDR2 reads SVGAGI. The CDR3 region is CARSYRSGNQPQHF. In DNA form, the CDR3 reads TGTGCCCGCAGTTACAGGTCTGGCAATCAGCCCCAACATTTT.

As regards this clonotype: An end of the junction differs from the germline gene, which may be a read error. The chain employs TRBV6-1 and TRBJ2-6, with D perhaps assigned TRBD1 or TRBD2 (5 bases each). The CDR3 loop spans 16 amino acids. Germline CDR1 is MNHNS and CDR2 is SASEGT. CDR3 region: CASTRAADSGANALTF. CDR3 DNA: TGTGCCAGTACCAGGGCAGCGGACTCTGGGGCCAACGCCCTGACTTTC.

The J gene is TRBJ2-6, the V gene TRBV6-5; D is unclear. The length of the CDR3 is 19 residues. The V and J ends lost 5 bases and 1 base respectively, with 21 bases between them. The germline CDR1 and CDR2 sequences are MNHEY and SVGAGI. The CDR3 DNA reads TGTGCCAGCAGTCCCCGGATGGAATCCCTAGGTTCTGGGGCCAACGTCCTGACTTTC. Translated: CASSPRMESLGSGANVLTF.

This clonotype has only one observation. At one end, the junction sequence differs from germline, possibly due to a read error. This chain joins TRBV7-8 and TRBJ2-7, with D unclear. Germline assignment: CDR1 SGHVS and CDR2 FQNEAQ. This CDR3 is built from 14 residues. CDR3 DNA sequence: TGTGCCAGCGGCTTAGAGATAAGTTCCTACGAGCAATACTTC. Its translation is CASGLEISSYEQYF.

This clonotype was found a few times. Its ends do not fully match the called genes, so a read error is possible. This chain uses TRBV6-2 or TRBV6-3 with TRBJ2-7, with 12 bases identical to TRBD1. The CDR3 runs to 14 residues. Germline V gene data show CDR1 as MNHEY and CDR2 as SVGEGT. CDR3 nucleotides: TGTGCCAGCAGTGGGGACAGGGGGCTTTACGAGAAGTACTTC. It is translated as CASSGDRGLYEKYF.

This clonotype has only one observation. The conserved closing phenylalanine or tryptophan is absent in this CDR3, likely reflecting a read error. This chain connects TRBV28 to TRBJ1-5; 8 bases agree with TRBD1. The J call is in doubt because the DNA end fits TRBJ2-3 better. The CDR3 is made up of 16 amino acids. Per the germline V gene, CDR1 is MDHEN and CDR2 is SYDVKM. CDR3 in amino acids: CASSQDRVGSNQPQYL. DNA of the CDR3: TGTGCCAGCAGTCAGGACAGGGTGGGGAGCAATCAGCCCCAGTATCTT.

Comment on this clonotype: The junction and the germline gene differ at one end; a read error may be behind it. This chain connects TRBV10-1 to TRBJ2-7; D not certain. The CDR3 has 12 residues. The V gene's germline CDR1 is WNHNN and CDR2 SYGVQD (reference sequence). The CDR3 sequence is CVSSENGGEQYF. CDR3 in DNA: TGCGTCAGCAGTGAGAATGGTGGCGAGCAGTACTTT.

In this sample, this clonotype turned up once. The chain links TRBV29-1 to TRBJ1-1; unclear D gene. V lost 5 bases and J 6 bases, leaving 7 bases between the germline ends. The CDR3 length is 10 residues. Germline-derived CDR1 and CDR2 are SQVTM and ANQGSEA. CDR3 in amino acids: CSVLGAEAFF. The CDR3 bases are TGCAGCGTTCTCGGAGCTGAAGCTTTCTTT.

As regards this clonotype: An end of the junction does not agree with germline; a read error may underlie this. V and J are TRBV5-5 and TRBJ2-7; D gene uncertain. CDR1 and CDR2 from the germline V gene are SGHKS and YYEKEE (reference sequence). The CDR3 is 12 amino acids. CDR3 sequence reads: CASSLAEGQQYF. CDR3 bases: TGTGCCAGTAGCTTGGCCGAAGGTCAGCAGTACTTC.

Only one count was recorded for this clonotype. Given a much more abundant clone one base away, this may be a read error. CDR3 sequence reads: CASSPGKGSYEQYF. CDR3 nucleotides: TGTGCCAGCTCACCGGGTAAGGGCTCCTACGAGCAGTACTTC. The chain recombines TRBV18 with TRBJ2-7; D remains ambiguous. CDR3 length equals 14 residues. The V and J ends lost 3 bases and 0 bases respectively, with 9 bases between them. The germline V gene encodes CDR1 KGHSH and CDR2 LQKENI.

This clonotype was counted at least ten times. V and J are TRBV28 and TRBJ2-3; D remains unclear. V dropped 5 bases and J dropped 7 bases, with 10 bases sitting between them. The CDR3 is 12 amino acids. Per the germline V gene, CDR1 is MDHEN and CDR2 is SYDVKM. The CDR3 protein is CASSPLLHTQYF. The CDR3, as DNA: TGTGCCAGCAGTCCCCTTTTGCATACGCAGTATTTT. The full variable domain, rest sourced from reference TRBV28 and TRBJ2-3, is DVKVTQSSRYLVKRTGEKVFLECVQDMDHENMFWYRQDPGLGLRLIYFSYDVKMKEKGDIPEGYSVSREKKERFSLILESASTNQTSMYLCASSPLLHTQYFGPGTRLTVL.

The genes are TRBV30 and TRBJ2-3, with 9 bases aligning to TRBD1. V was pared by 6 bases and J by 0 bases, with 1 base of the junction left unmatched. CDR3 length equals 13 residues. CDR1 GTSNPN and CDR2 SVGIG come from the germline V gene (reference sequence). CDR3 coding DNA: TGTGCCTGCGACAGGGGGAGCACAGATACGCAGTATTTT. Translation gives CACDRGSTDTQYF.

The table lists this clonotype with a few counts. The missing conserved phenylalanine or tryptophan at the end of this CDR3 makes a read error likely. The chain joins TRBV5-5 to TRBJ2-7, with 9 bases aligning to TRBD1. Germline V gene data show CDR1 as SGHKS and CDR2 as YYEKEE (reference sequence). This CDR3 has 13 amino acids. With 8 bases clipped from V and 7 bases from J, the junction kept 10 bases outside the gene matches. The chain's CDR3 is CASSTGQGSEQYI. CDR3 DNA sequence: TGTGCCAGTAGCACCGGACAGGGGAGTGAGCAGTACATC.

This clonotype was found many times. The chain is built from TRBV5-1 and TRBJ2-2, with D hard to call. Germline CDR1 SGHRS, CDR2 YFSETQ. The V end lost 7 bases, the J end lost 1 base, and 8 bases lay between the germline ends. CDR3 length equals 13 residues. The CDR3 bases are TGCGCCAGCTTTCAGGAGAACACCGGGGAGCTGTTTTTT. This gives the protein CASFQENTGELFF.

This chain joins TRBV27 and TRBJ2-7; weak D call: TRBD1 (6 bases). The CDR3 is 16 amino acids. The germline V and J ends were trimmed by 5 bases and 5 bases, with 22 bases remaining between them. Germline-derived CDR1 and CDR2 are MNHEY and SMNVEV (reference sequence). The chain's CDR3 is CASSKIPGASRDEQYF. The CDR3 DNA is TGTGCCAGCAGTAAAATTCCAGGGGCGTCAAGGGACGAGCAGTACTTC.

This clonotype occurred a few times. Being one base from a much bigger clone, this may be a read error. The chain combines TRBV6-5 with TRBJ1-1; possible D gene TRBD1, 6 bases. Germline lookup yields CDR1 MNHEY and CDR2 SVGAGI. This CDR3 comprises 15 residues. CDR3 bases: TGTGCCAGCAGTTACGGCGGGGGAGGGGGGCCTGAAACTTTCTTT. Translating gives CASSYGGGGGPETFF.

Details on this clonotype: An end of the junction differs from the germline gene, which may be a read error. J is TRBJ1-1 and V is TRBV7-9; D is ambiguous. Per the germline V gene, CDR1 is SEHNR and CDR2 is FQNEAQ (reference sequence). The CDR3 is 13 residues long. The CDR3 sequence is CTSSLVGGDEAFF. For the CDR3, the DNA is TGCACCAGCAGCCTCGTCGGCGGGGATGAAGCTTTCTTT.

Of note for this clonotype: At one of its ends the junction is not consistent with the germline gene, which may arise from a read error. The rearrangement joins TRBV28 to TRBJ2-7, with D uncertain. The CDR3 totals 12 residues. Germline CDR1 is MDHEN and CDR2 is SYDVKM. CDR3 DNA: TGTGCCAGGAGTTTCCCAGACTGGGAGCAGTACTTC. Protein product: CARSFPDWEQYF. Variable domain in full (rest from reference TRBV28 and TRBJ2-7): DVKVTQSSRYLVKRTGEKVFLECVQDMDHENMFWYRQDPGLGLRLIYFSYDVKMKEKGDIPEGYSVSREKKERFSLILESASTNQTSMYLCARSFPDWEQYFGPGTRLTVT.